This T cell receptor beta chain was retrieved from a study of blood T cell repertoires in COVID-19. In germline, CDR1 is LNHDA, CDR2 SQIVND (reference sequence). This CDR3 has 13 residues. Between the trimmed V and J ends, which lost 6 bases and 7 bases, there was a span of 13 bases. Measured with immunoSEQ multiplex PCR; TCRdb has only the in-frame clones, and not every one. The table lists just over 90,000 clones, approximately 87% of them singletons, with 1.5% in the top ten. Sequencing was carried out using peripheral blood. The TCR originated in a human donor with active COVID-19. The donor label of this sample is uncertain. This rearrangement joins TRBV19 to TRBJ2-1; perhaps TRBD2 as D (6 bases). The CDR3 coding sequence is TGTGCCAGTAGGACTCGGGGAGGAAATGAGCAGTTCTTC. This translates into CASRTRGGNEQFF.